This TCR beta chain was sequenced during a study of cytomegalovirus exposure and HLA in healthy donors. General study findings and limits: Earlier analysis yielded a pattern in which most TCR beta V segments were productive about 87% or about 30% of the time.

The V end was cut by 2 bases, the J end by 1 base, with 11 bases between. Germline V gene lookup returns CDR1 SGHNT and CDR2 YENEEA. The CDR3 length is 15 residues. Vbeta (60) and Jbeta (13) primers were used in the PCR. Clones were sequenced by immunoSEQ multiplex PCR, and TCRdb holds only the in-frame ones, with some missing. The table records some 150,000 clones, almost 80% of them present only once. Only a few counts were recorded for this clone. Antigen unknown. The specimen was PBMCs. The receptor was derived from a man between 35 and 55 years old in good health and CMV-seropositive. This chain connects TRBV11-3 to TRBJ1-1; D gene ambiguous. This CDR3 reads CASSLFKEGNTEAFF. CDR3 DNA sequence: TGTGCCAGCAGCTTATTTAAGGAGGGGAACACTGAAGCTTTCTTT.